This is a list of T cell receptor beta chains from one sample in a study of a mutant IDH1 vaccine in newly diagnosed glioma. These receptors have no identified antigens. TCRdb keeps only in-frame clones here, not all; method: immunoSEQ multiplex PCR. The repertoire has about 46,000 clones, 85% to 95% of them found once; the top ten carry about 2.3%. Here the sequenced sample was PBMCs, taken from a glioma patient whose treatment included an IDH1 peptide vaccine. The receptors come from a man aged 50 to 60 with glioma. Both conserved end residues are part of each CDR3. Fields, in order: CDR3 DNA, CDR3 protein, V gene, D gene, clone size, J gene. A D gene is named only where the DNA matches it firmly. For some rows the clone size is stated as once, few or many, or as a class when expanded; others skip it.

TGTGCCAGCAGTTTATATTCCAGAGGTGGCTACACCTTC CASSLYSRGGYTF TRBV27 - - TRBJ1-2
TGTGCCAGCATCCCGGGCCGCCGGGGGAACACTGAAGCTTTCTTT CASIPGRRGNTEAFF TRBV6-1 - once TRBJ1-1
TGTGCCAGCAGCTTGCTTTCTACAGGGACCCAAGAGACCCAGTACTTC CASSLLSTGTQETQYF TRBV5-5 - - TRBJ2-5
TGTGCCAGCAGTTACTCGAGTGGGGGACATCAGCCCCAGCATTTT CASSYSSGGHQPQHF TRBV6-5 - - TRBJ1-5
TGTGCCATCAGTGAGCCACAAGAGACCCAGTACTTC CAISEPQETQYF TRBV10-3 - - TRBJ2-5
TGTGCCAGCAGCTGGACAGGGGCGGAGCAGTACTTC CASSWTGAEQYF TRBV7-9 TRBD1 once TRBJ2-7
TGTGCCAGCAGCTTAGACAGGGCGAAGGGTGGCTACACCTTC CASSLDRAKGGYTF TRBV5-4 TRBD1 - TRBJ1-2
TGTGCCAGCAGCGGGACAGGGAAAATCTACGAGCAGTACTTC CASSGTGKIYEQYF TRBV2 TRBD1 few TRBJ2-7
TGTGCCAGCAGTCCCTACAGGGAAGAACCAGATACGCAGTATTTT CASSPYREEPDTQYF TRBV6-5 - - TRBJ2-3
TGTGCCTGGAGTGAAGCAGGGAATCAGCCCCAGCATTTT CAWSEAGNQPQHF TRBV30 - once TRBJ1-5
TGTGCCACACAACAGGGTGGGAGCAATCAGCCCCAGCATTTT CATQQGGSNQPQHF TRBV10-3 - - TRBJ1-5
TGTGCCAGCAGGACCTCAGACAGGGGGCATGGCTACACCTTC CASRTSDRGHGYTF TRBV28 TRBD1 - TRBJ1-2
TGTGCCAGCAGCCAAGATTTGAAGGGGGGGAGCACTGAAGCTTTCTTT CASSQDLKGGSTEAFF TRBV4-2 - once TRBJ1-1
TGCAGCGTTCCCAGGGGACAGGGTTTTGCAGATACGCAGTATTTT CSVPRGQGFADTQYF TRBV29-1 TRBD1 once TRBJ2-3
TGCGCCAGCAGCCAAGGGACAGGGGGTTTCTATGGCTACACCTTC CASSQGTGGFYGYTF TRBV4-1 TRBD1 - TRBJ1-2
TGTGCCAGCAGCTTGGGGCGGACAGGTCGGACAGATACGCAGTATTTT CASSLGRTGRTDTQYF TRBV5-6 TRBD1 - TRBJ2-3
TGTGCCAGCAGCTTAGGGACAGCATCCTACGAGCAGTACTTC CASSLGTASYEQYF TRBV7-8 - - TRBJ2-7